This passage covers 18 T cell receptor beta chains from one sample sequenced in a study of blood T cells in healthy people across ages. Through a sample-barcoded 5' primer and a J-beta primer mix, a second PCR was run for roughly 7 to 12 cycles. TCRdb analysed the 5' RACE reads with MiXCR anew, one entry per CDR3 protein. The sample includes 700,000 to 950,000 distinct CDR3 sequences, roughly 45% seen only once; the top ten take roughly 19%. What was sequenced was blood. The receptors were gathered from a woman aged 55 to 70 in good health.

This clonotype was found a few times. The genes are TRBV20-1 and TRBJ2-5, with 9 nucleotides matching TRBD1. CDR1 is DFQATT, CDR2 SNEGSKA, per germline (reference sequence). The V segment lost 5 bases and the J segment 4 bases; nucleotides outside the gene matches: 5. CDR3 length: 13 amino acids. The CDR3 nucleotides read TGCAGTGCTCCGGACAGGGGACGAGAGACCCAGTACTTC. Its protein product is CSAPDRGRETQYF.

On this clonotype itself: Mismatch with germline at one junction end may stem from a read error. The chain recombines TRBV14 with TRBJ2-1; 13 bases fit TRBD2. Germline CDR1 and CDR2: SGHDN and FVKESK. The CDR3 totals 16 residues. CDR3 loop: CASSSWTSGSHNERFF. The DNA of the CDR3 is TGTGCCAGCAGCTCCTGGACTAGCGGGAGCCACAATGAGCGGTTCTTC. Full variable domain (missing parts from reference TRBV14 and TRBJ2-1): EAGVTQFPSHSVIEKGQTVTLRCDPISGHDNLYWYRRVMGKEIKFLLHFVKESKQDESGMPNNRFLAERTGGTYSTLKVQPAELEDSGVYFCASSSWTSGSHNERFFGPGTRLTVL.

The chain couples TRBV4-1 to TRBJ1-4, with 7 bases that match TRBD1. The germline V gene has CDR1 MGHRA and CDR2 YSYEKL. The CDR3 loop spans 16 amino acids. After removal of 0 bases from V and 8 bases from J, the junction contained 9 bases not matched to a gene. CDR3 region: CASSQDSNRGREKLFF. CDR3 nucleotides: TGCGCCAGCAGCCAAGACTCTAACAGGGGAAGAGAAAAACTGTTTTTT.

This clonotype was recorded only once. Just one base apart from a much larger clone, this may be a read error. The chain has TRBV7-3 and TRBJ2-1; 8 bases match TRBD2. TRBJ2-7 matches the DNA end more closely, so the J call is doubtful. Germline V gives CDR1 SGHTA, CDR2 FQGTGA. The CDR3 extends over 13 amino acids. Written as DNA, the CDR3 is TGTGCCAGCAGCACTAGCGGATACAATGAGCAGTACTTC. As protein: CASSTSGYNEQYF.

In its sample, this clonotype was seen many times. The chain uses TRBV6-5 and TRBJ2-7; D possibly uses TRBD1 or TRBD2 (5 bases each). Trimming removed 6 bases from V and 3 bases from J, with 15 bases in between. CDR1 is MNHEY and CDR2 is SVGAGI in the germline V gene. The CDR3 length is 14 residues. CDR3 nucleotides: TGTGCCAGCAGCCCGACAGCGGACAACTACGAGCAGTACTTC. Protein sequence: CASSPTADNYEQYF.

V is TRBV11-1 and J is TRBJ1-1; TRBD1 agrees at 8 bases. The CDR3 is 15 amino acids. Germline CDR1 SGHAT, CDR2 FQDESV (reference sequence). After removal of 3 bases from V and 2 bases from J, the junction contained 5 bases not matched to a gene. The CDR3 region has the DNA TGTGCCAGCAGCTTGCAGGGGGCGCGTAACACTGAAGCTTTCTTT. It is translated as CASSLQGARNTEAFF.

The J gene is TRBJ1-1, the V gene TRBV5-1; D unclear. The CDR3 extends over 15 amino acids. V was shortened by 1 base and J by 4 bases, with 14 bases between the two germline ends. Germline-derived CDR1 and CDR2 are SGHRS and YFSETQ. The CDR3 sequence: CASSLQSNLGTEAFF. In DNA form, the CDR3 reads TGCGCCAGCAGCTTGCAATCAAACCTGGGCACTGAAGCTTTCTTT.

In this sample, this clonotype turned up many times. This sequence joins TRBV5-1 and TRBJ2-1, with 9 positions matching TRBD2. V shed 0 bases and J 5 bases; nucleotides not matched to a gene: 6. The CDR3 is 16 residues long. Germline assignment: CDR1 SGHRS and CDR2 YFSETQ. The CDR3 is CASSLAVRGGHNEQFF. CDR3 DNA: TGCGCCAGCAGCTTGGCCGTGCGGGGGGGTCACAATGAGCAGTTCTTC.

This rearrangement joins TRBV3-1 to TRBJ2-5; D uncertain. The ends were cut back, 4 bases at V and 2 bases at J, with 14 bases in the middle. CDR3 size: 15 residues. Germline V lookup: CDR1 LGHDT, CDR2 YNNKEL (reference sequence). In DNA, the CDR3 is TGTGCCAGCAGCCGGCGCGGCCGCAGTCAAGAGACCCAGTACTTC. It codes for CASSRRGRSQETQYF.

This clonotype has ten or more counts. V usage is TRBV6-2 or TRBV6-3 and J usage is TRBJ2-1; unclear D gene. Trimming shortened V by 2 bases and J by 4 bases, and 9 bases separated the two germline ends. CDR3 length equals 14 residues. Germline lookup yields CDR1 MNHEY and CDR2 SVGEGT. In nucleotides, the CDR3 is TGTGCCAGCAGTTACAGGCAAACGTACAATGAGCAGTTCTTC. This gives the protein CASSYRQTYNEQFF.

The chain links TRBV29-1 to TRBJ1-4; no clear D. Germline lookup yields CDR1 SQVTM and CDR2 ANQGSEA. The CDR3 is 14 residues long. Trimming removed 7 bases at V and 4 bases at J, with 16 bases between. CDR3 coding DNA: TGCAGCGCCTCGGTAGCGAGTTTTAATGAAAAACTGTTTTTT. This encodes CSASVASFNEKLFF. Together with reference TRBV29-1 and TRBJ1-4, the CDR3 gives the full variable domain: SAVISQKPSRDICQRGTSLTIQCQVDSQVTMMFWYRQQPGQSLTLIATANQGSEATYESGFVIDKFPISRPNLTFSTLTVSNMSPEDSSIYLCSASVASFNEKLFFGSGTQLSVL.

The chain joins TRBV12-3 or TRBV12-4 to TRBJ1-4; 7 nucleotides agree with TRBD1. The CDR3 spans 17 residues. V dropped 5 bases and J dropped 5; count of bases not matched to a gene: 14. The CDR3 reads CASSLGQKRQTNEKLFF. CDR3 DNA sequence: TGTGCCAGCAGTCTGGGACAGAAAAGACAGACCAATGAAAAACTGTTTTTT.

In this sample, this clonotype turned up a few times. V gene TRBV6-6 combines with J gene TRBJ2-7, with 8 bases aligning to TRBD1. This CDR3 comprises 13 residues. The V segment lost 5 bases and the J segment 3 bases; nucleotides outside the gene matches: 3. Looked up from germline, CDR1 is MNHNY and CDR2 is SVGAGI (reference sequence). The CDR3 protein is CASSRGQDYEQYF. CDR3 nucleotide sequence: TGTGCCAGCAGTAGGGGACAGGACTACGAGCAGTACTTC.

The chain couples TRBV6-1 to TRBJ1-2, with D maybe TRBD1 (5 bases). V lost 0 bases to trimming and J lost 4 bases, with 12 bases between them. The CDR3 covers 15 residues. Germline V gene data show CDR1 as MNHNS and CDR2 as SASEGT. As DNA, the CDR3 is TGTGCCAGCAGTGAAGCGCAGGGATCCGGCTATGGCTACACCTTC. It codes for CASSEAQGSGYGYTF.

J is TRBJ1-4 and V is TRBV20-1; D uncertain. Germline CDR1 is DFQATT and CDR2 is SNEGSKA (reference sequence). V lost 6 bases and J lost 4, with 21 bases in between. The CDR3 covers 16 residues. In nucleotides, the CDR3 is TGCAGTGCCGTCATGGGTAATTCGGGGTATAATGAAAAACTGTTTTTT. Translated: CSAVMGNSGYNEKLFF.

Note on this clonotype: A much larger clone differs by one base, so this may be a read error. The CDR3 DNA sequence: TGCGCCAGCAGCCAAGATGTAGGGGGTTGGGCGGCCAAAAACATTCAGTACTTC. Translating gives CASSQDVGGWAAKNIQYF. V is TRBV4-1 and J is TRBJ2-4; possible D gene TRBD1, 6 bases. V was clipped by 0 bases and J by 1 base, with 16 bases between them. The CDR3 consists of 18 residues. Germline-derived CDR1 and CDR2 are MGHRA and YSYEKL.

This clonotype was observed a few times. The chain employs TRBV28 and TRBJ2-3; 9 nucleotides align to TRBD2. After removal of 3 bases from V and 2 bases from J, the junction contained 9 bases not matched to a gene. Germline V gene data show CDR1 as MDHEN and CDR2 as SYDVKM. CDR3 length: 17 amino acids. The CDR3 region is CASSFSSASGTTDTQYF. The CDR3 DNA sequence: TGTGCCAGCAGTTTCTCCTCGGCTAGCGGGACCACAGATACGCAGTATTTT.

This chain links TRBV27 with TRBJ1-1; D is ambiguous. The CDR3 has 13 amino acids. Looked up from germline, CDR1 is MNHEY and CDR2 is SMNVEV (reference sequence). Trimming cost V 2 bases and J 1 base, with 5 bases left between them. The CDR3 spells CASSLNPNTEAFF. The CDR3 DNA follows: TGTGCCAGCAGTTTAAACCCGAACACTGAAGCTTTCTTT.